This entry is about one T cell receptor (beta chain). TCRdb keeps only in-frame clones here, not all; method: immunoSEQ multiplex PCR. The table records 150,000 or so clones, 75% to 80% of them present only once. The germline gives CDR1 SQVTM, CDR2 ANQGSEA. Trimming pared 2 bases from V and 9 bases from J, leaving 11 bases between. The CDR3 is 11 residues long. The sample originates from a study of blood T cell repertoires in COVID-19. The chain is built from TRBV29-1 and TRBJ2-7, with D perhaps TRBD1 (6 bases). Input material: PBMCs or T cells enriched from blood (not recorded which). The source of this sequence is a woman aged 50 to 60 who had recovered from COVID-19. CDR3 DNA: TGCAGCGTTGAAATGGGGGCAGGGCAGTACTTC. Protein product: CSVEMGAGQYF.